Below are 28 T cell receptor beta chains sequenced from a single sample in a study of shared clonotypes between healthy human individuals. Profiling relied on immunoSEQ multiplex PCR, and the TCRdb table lists in-frame clones only, not all of them. The sample lists roughly 1 million clones, 65% to 75% occurring once. The sequenced sample was memory CD4+ T cells sorted from blood. Sample subset: CD45RA-negative fraction. These receptors were taken from a man in his late teens or twenties in good health.

This clone is a singleton in its sample. The CDR3 DNA reads as TGTGCCAGCAGTCTCCGGTACCAAGAGACCCAGTACTTC. Amino acid sequence: CASSLRYQETQYF. This chain joins TRBV6-1 and TRBJ2-5; no clear D gene. The germline V and J ends were trimmed by 5 bases and 0 bases, with 7 bases remaining between them. Germline V gene lookup returns CDR1 MNHNS and CDR2 SASEGT. This CDR3 is built from 13 residues.

As regards this clone: The sample contains more than one DNA sequence encoding this CDR3. This chain connects TRBV9 to TRBJ1-3; D ambiguous. CDR3 length: 13 amino acids. V was shortened by 7 bases and J by 0 bases, with 8 bases between the two germline ends. Germline V gives CDR1 SGDLS, CDR2 YYNGEE. The CDR3: CASAQGSGNTIYF. The CDR3 DNA is TGTGCCAGCGCCCAAGGCTCTGGAAACACCATATATTTT.

As regards this clone: This same CDR3 is encoded by further DNA sequences in the sample. The CDR3 reads CASSLRAYGYTF. Written as DNA, the CDR3 is TGTGCCAGCAGTTTAAGAGCATATGGCTACACCTTC. The chain links TRBV28 to TRBJ1-2; D is unresolved. The CDR3 contains 12 residues. CDR1 is MDHEN and CDR2 is SYDVKM in the germline V gene. The V end was cut by 2 bases, the J end by 5 bases, with 6 bases between.

The chain uses TRBV5-6 and TRBJ2-3; D is ambiguous. Trimming removed 1 base at V and 4 bases at J, with 4 bases between. Germline assignment: CDR1 SGHDT and CDR2 YYEEEE. The CDR3 loop spans 12 amino acids. The CDR3 coding sequence is TGTGCCAGCAGCTTGAAGCCAGATACGCAGTATTTT. Translating it yields CASSLKPDTQYF.

The V and J genes are TRBV5-1 and TRBJ2-3; 7 bases match TRBD2. After removal of 0 bases from V and 2 bases from J, the junction contained 3 bases not matched to a gene. Germline CDR1 is SGHRS and CDR2 is YFSETQ. The CDR3 length is 15 residues. In DNA, the CDR3 is TGCGCCAGCAGCTTGGATAGCGGGCCCACAGATACGCAGTATTTT. Translating it yields CASSLDSGPTDTQYF.

The CDR3 region has the DNA TGTGCCAGCAGCTTATTTTCGCCTAGGCAGGGTTACACCGGGGAGCTGTTTTTT. Protein product: CASSLFSPRQGYTGELFF. V gene TRBV7-2 combines with J gene TRBJ2-2; TRBD1 is a possible D gene (5 bases). Germline V gene data show CDR1 as SGHTA and CDR2 as FQGNSA. V was cut by 2 bases and J by 3 bases, with 19 bases left in between. The CDR3 spans 18 residues. The full variable domain, with the rest looked up from reference TRBV7-2 and TRBJ2-2, is GAGVSQSPSNKVTEKGKDVELRCDPISGHTALYWYRQSLGQGLEFLIYFQGNSAPDKSGLPSDRFSAERTGGSVSTLTIQRTQQEDSAVYLCASSLFSPRQGYTGELFFGEGSRLTVL.

In nucleotides, the CDR3 is TGTGCCTTCTCCCCCCCGGCCGGCTATGGCTACACCTTC. Its translation: CAFSPPAGYGYTF. This chain uses TRBV30 with TRBJ1-2; D unresolved. The CDR3 is made up of 13 amino acids. Trimming cost V 7 bases and J 4 bases, with 16 bases left between them. Per germline, CDR1 GTSNPN and CDR2 SVGIG (reference sequence).

The gene calls are TRBV19 and TRBJ2-5, with D tentatively TRBD2 (5 bases). V lost 6 bases to trimming and J lost 3 bases, with 14 bases between them. Looked up from germline, CDR1 is LNHDA and CDR2 is SQIVND (reference sequence). The CDR3 length is 14 residues. The CDR3 DNA reads as TGTGCCAGTAGGAAAAATTACGGGGAAGAGACCCAGTACTTC. This sequence encodes CASRKNYGEETQYF.

This clone has only a few counts. The CDR3 bases are TGTGCCAGCAGCCAGACAGGGGACTATGGCTACACCTTC. Translated: CASSQTGDYGYTF. The V gene is TRBV5-5, the J gene TRBJ1-2; TRBD1 agrees at 8 bases. CDR1 is SGHKS and CDR2 is YYEKEE in the germline V gene (reference sequence). V was pared by 4 bases and J by 3 bases, with 2 bases of the junction left unmatched. CDR3 size: 13 residues. The whole variable domain, filled in from reference TRBV5-5 and TRBJ1-2, reads DAGVTQSPTHLIKTRGQQVTLRCSPISGHKSVSWYQQVLGQGPQFIFQYYEKEERGRGNFPDRFSARQFPNYSSELNVNALLLGDSALYLCASSQTGDYGYTFGSGTRLTVV.

The chain uses TRBV7-9 and TRBJ1-1, with 9 bases fitting TRBD1. Trimming cost V 5 bases and J 0 bases; bases outside gene matches: 4. Germline V gene data show CDR1 as SEHNR and CDR2 as FQNEAQ (reference sequence). The CDR3 runs to 15 residues. The DNA of the CDR3 is TGTGCCAGCAGCGCCGACAGGGGGGTGAACACTGAAGCTTTCTTT. Protein product: CASSADRGVNTEAFF.

The chain combines TRBV4-1 with TRBJ2-7; TRBD2 matches at 10 bases. Losses at the gene ends were 4 bases for V and 2 bases for J; bases not matched to a gene: 5. The germline gives CDR1 MGHRA, CDR2 YSYEKL. This CDR3 spans 15 amino acids. CDR3 amino acids: CASSRERGGTYEQYF. CDR3 nucleotide sequence: TGCGCCAGCAGCCGGGAGCGGGGGGGGACCTACGAGCAGTACTTC.

The J gene is TRBJ1-4, the V gene TRBV7-6, with unresolved D. V gave up 3 bases and J gave up 4 bases, with 9 bases separating them. There are 14 residues in the CDR3. Germline loops: CDR1 SGHVS, CDR2 FNYEAQ. In DNA, the CDR3 is TGTGCCAGCAGCTTGTCGGGGTTTAATGAAAAACTGTTTTTT. It is translated as CASSLSGFNEKLFF.

The chain has TRBV5-1 and TRBJ2-6; 8 bases fit TRBD1. V lost 4 bases to trimming and J lost 4 bases; unmatched junction nucleotides: 4. This CDR3 is 15 amino acids long. The V gene's germline CDR1 is SGHRS and CDR2 YFSETQ. The CDR3 protein is CASSPDRGGANVLTF. The CDR3 DNA sequence: TGCGCCAGCAGCCCAGACAGGGGAGGGGCCAACGTCCTGACTTTC.

This clone occurred many times. This chain uses TRBV5-1 with TRBJ1-1; the D is unclear. CDR3 length: 13 amino acids. Looked up from germline, CDR1 is SGHRS and CDR2 is YFSETQ. Trimming took 4 bases from V and 0 from J, leaving 7 bases between them. CDR3 nucleotide sequence: TGCGCCAGCAGCAGGCTCATGAACACTGAAGCTTTCTTT. Translating it yields CASSRLMNTEAFF. The whole variable domain, filled in from reference TRBV5-1 and TRBJ1-1, reads KAGVTQTPRYLIKTRGQQVTLSCSPISGHRSVSWYQQTPGQGLQFLFEYFSETQRNKGNFPGRFSGRQFSNSRSEMNVSTLELGDSALYLCASSRLMNTEAFFGQGTRLTVV.

In nucleotides, the CDR3 is TGTGCCAGCGGACCGGGACTAAGGATTGAGCAGTTCTTC. It encodes CASGPGLRIEQFF. The chain joins TRBV11-2 to TRBJ2-1; 7 nucleotides align to TRBD2. Germline V gene lookup returns CDR1 SGHAT and CDR2 FQNNGV. The V and J ends lost 8 bases and 9 bases, in that order; junction bases with no gene match: 10. The CDR3 sequence is 13 residues long.

The gene calls are TRBV2 and TRBJ2-7; D is perhaps TRBD1 or TRBD2 (6 bases each). CDR3 size: 13 residues. V dropped 6 bases and J dropped 3 bases, with 12 bases sitting between them. Germline CDR1 SNHLY, CDR2 FYNNEI. CDR3 bases: TGTGCCAGCAGCGGGGGCGGCTACTACGAGCAGTACTTC. As protein: CASSGGGYYEQYF.

This clone showed up just once. This chain joins TRBV5-1 and TRBJ2-7; the match to TRBD2 covers 9 bases. Per germline, CDR1 SGHRS and CDR2 YFSETQ. This CDR3 is 15 amino acids long. V gave up 4 bases and J gave up 4 bases; unmatched junction bases: 9. The CDR3 bases are TGCGCCAGCAGCAGCATGGCGGGGGGGCAGTACGAGCAGTACTTC. It translates to CASSSMAGGQYEQYF.

The gene calls are TRBV5-1 and TRBJ2-5, with TRBD1 matching 7 bases. V lost 4 bases to trimming and J lost 4 bases; unmatched junction nucleotides: 4. The V gene's germline CDR1 is SGHRS and CDR2 YFSETQ. The CDR3 consists of 13 residues. CDR3 DNA: TGCGCCAGCAGCCCTCGACAGGGAGAGACCCAGTACTTC. Amino acid sequence: CASSPRQGETQYF.

V is TRBV5-6 and J is TRBJ1-3; TRBD1 is a possible D gene (5 bases). CDR3 length: 16 amino acids. V dropped 4 bases and J dropped 0 bases, with 14 bases sitting between them. Germline CDR1 is SGHDT and CDR2 is YYEEEE. For the CDR3, the DNA is TGTGCCAGCAGCCGGGCCGACAGATCCTCTGGAAACACCATATATTTT. It yields the protein CASSRADRSSGNTIYF.

V is TRBV28 and J is TRBJ1-4, with 7 bases lining up with TRBD1. The V gene's germline CDR1 is MDHEN and CDR2 SYDVKM. The CDR3 runs to 15 residues. V shed 2 bases, J shed 7 bases, and the junction held 7 bases outside the gene matches. The DNA of the CDR3 is TGTGCCAGCAGTTTACTGGACAGGCGGGGTGAAAAACTGTTTTTT. It codes for CASSLLDRRGEKLFF.

The V gene is TRBV2, the J gene TRBJ1-6; tentatively, D is TRBD1 (6 bases). Germline V gene sequence: CDR1 SNHLY, CDR2 FYNNEI. This CDR3 is built from 13 residues. The V and J ends lost 7 bases and 7 bases respectively, with 11 bases between them. CDR3 protein: CASIRDTNSPLHF. The CDR3 DNA follows: TGTGCCAGCATCCGGGACACAAATTCACCCCTCCACTTT.

This clone occurred once. The chain links TRBV2 to TRBJ1-1, with D possibly being TRBD1 (5 bases). CDR3 length equals 14 residues. CDR1 SNHLY and CDR2 FYNNEI come from the germline V gene. Trimming pared 4 bases from V and 2 bases from J, leaving 11 bases between. The CDR3 loop reads CASSGDGPNTEAFF. Here the CDR3 DNA reads TGTGCCAGCAGTGGGGACGGACCAAACACTGAAGCTTTCTTT.

The J gene is TRBJ2-1, the V gene TRBV7-9, with 8 bases lining up with TRBD1. CDR1 is SEHNR and CDR2 is FQNEAQ in the germline V gene (reference sequence). V lost 1 base, J lost 4 bases, and 12 bases stayed unmatched. This CDR3 has 18 residues. CDR3 loop: CASSLGGPGGLFYNEQFF. The CDR3 bases are TGTGCCAGCAGCTTAGGTGGGCCAGGGGGCCTTTTTTACAATGAGCAGTTCTTC.

This clone was seen many times. The rearrangement joins TRBV10-1 to TRBJ1-1; D is uncertain. The CDR3 is 12 residues long. Trimming took 6 bases from V and 1 from J, leaving 6 bases between them. The germline gives CDR1 WNHNN, CDR2 SYGVQD (reference sequence). The CDR3 sequence is CASRAANTEAFF. The CDR3 DNA reads TGCGCCAGCAGGGCCGCGAACACTGAAGCTTTCTTT.

V gene TRBV9 combines with J gene TRBJ2-2, with 10 bases matching TRBD1. V gave up 4 bases and J gave up 3 bases; unmatched junction bases: 6. The germline CDR1 and CDR2 sequences are SGDLS and YYNGEE. This CDR3 has 16 amino acids. CDR3 protein: CASSKRQGADTGELFF. CDR3 coding DNA: TGTGCCAGCAGCAAAAGACAGGGGGCGGACACCGGGGAGCTGTTTTTT.

The chain links TRBV28 to TRBJ1-5; the D is unclear. The germline gives CDR1 MDHEN, CDR2 SYDVKM. The V end lost 5 bases, the J end lost 11 bases, and 16 bases lay between the germline ends. CDR3 length: 13 amino acids. The CDR3 DNA is TGTGCCAGCAGTCCCCCGGACCGGGCGACCCAGCATTTT. This codes for CASSPPDRATQHF. The complete variable domain, with remaining parts taken from reference TRBV28 and TRBJ1-5, reads DVKVTQSSRYLVKRTGEKVFLECVQDMDHENMFWYRQDPGLGLRLIYFSYDVKMKEKGDIPEGYSVSREKKERFSLILESASTNQTSMYLCASSPPDRATQHFGDGTRLSIL.

This chain connects TRBV10-3 to TRBJ1-2; TRBD1 is a possible D gene (5 bases). The CDR3 spans 14 residues. V dropped 6 bases and J dropped 6 bases, with 17 bases sitting between them. Germline V gives CDR1 ENHRY, CDR2 SYGVKD. In nucleotides, the CDR3 is TGTGCCATCAGGGCTGCAGGGCAAAAGGATGGCTACACCTTC. It yields the protein CAIRAAGQKDGYTF.

The V and J genes are TRBV5-5 and TRBJ2-7; TRBD2 aligns across 13 bases. Germline V gives CDR1 SGHKS, CDR2 YYEKEE (reference sequence). The V segment lost 3 bases and the J segment 5 bases; nucleotides outside the gene matches: 8. The CDR3 runs 16 residues. The CDR3 DNA reads as TGTGCCAGCAGCTCCAAGACTAGCGGGGGGTTAAACGAGCAGTACTTC. It translates to CASSSKTSGGLNEQYF. Full variable domain (missing parts from reference TRBV5-5 and TRBJ2-7): DAGVTQSPTHLIKTRGQQVTLRCSPISGHKSVSWYQQVLGQGPQFIFQYYEKEERGRGNFPDRFSARQFPNYSSELNVNALLLGDSALYLCASSSKTSGGLNEQYFGPGTRLTVT.